This is a list of T cell receptor beta chains from one sample in a study of blood T cell repertoires in COVID-19. Sequencing used immunoSEQ multiplex PCR; TCRdb keeps in-frame clones, though not all of them. The data contain around 300,000 clones, approximately 85% of them seen just once; the ten biggest clones take up approximately 11%. The sample was peripheral blood. These receptors all stem from a woman aged 70 to 79 with acute or convalescent COVID-19. Each CDR3 is given with its conserved first and last residue. D genes are given only for firm matches. Clone size is shown for a subset of rows, as once, few, many or a class of expanded clone.

>-|TRBV18|-|TRBJ1-5
CASSLTHTQPQHF
TGTGCCAGCTCACTTACACATACGCAGCCCCAGCATTTT
>-|TRBV6-5|-|TRBJ1-4
CASGGDGAGNEKLFF
TGTGCCAGCGGGGGGGACGGAGCCGGTAATGAAAAACTGTTTTTT
>-|TRBV10-3|-|TRBJ2-7
CAISDEGEQYF
TGTGCCATCAGTGATGAGGGCGAGCAGTACTTC
>-|TRBV3-1/TRBV3-2|once|TRBJ2-1
CASSQVSSNEQFF
TGTGCCAGCAGCCAAGTCTCCAGCAATGAGCAGTTCTTC
>-|TRBV7-9|-|TRBJ2-7
CASSGTSSSYEQYF
TGTGCCAGCAGCGGGACTTCAAGCTCCTACGAGCAGTACTTC
>-|TRBV3-1/TRBV3-2|-|TRBJ2-7
CASSPSSYEQYF
TGTGCCAGCAGCCCCTCCTCCTACGAGCAGTACTTC
>TRBD1|TRBV11-2|-|TRBJ1-2
CASSEDRASGGYTF
TGTGCCAGCAGCGAGGACAGGGCCTCGGGTGGCTACACCTTC
>-|TRBV7-9|-|TRBJ2-3
CASSLMQGTDTQYF
TGTGCCAGCAGCTTAATGCAGGGGACGGATACGCAGTATTTT
>TRBD2|TRBV29-1|-|TRBJ2-3
CSVPGTSGSTDTQYF
TGCAGCGTGCCCGGGACTAGCGGTAGCACAGATACGCAGTATTTT
>TRBD2|TRBV3-1/TRBV3-2|-|TRBJ2-7
CASSRRGVYEQYF
TGTGCCAGCAGCCGGCGGGGGGTCTACGAGCAGTACTTC
>TRBD1|TRBV7-9|once|TRBJ1-1
CASSRQGEAFF
TGTGCCAGCAGCCGACAGGGTGAAGCTTTCTTT
>-|TRBV23-1|-|TRBJ2-7
CASSQSANVLFYEQYF
TGCGCCAGCAGTCAATCAGCCAACGTCCTTTTCTACGAGCAGTACTTC
>-|TRBV2|-|TRBJ1-1
CARRGGVNTEAFF
TGTGCCAGGCGGGGCGGGGTGAACACTGAAGCTTTCTTT
>-|TRBV4-1|once|TRBJ2-2
CASSQELRRANTGELFF
TGCGCCAGCAGCCAAGAGTTGAGGCGGGCGAACACCGGGGAGCTGTTTTTT
>-|TRBV4-1|few|TRBJ2-2
CASSHRGTNTGELFF
TGCGCCAGCAGCCACCGGGGGACCAACACCGGGGAGCTGTTTTTT
>-|TRBV18|-|TRBJ1-5
CASSPGGYEPQHF
TGTGCCAGCTCCCCCGGGGGGTATGAGCCCCAGCATTTT
>TRBD2|TRBV7-3|-|TRBJ2-5
CASSSTPISGLADQETQYF
TGTGCCAGCAGCTCAACCCCTATTTCGGGACTAGCTGACCAAGAGACCCAGTACTTC
>-|TRBV5-4|-|TRBJ2-7
CASSQRGTSYEQYF
TGTGCCAGCAGCCAAAGGGGGACATCCTACGAGCAGTACTTC
>-|TRBV5-1|-|TRBJ1-1
CASSLRGGAGSTEAFF
TGCGCCAGCAGCTTACGGGGAGGCGCGGGGAGCACTGAAGCTTTCTTT
>TRBD1|TRBV24-1|-|TRBJ1-2
CATSGRDYLTGEYGYTF
TGTGCCACCAGTGGGAGGGACTATCTGACAGGGGAATATGGCTACACCTTC
>-|TRBV30|-|TRBJ1-2
CAWSQDRIRPGYTF
TGTGCCTGGAGCCAAGACAGGATCAGGCCCGGCTACACCTTC
>-|TRBV5-4|-|TRBJ2-3
CASGEGTDTQYF
TGTGCCAGCGGGGAGGGCACAGATACGCAGTATTTT
>TRBD2|TRBV2|-|TRBJ2-7
CASSAVGTSVYEQYF
TGTGCCAGCAGTGCTGTGGGGACTAGCGTCTACGAGCAGTACTTC
>TRBD2|TRBV20-1|-|TRBJ2-1
CSVGGGLVQFF
TGCAGCGTAGGCGGGGGATTAGTGCAGTTCTTC
>TRBD1|TRBV6-5|-|TRBJ1-6
CASQRDRPYNSPLHF
TGTGCCAGCCAGAGGGACAGGCCCTATAATTCACCCCTCCACTTT
>-|TRBV7-9|-|TRBJ2-2
CASRTRVGAGELFF
TGTGCCAGCAGAACCAGGGTAGGCGCCGGGGAGCTGTTTTTT
>-|TRBV6-5|-|TRBJ1-4
CASSGGQREKLFF
TGTGCCAGCAGCGGCGGACAGAGAGAAAAACTGTTTTTT
>-|TRBV28|-|TRBJ1-2
CASSVSSKNGYTF
TGTGCCAGCAGTGTCTCTTCTAAGAATGGCTACACCTTC
>TRBD2|TRBV19|-|TRBJ2-1
CASSTLAGLGEQFF
TGTGCCAGTAGTACCCTAGCGGGGCTAGGTGAGCAGTTCTTC
>-|TRBV7-9|-|TRBJ1-2
CASSLRAGIEIKNYGYTF
TGTGCCAGCAGCTTAAGGGCAGGGATAGAAATAAAGAACTATGGCTACACCTTC
>TRBD1|TRBV19|-|TRBJ1-2
CASIPREQGNPLHGYTF
TGTGCCAGTATCCCAAGAGAACAGGGGAACCCCCTCCATGGCTACACCTTC
>-|TRBV5-1|-|TRBJ2-5
CASSLDGIGKETQYF
TGCGCCAGCAGCTTGGACGGGATTGGCAAAGAGACCCAGTACTTC
>TRBD1|TRBV7-9|once|TRBJ2-1
CASRLGQGGNEQFF
TGTGCCAGCAGGTTGGGACAGGGCGGTAATGAGCAGTTCTTC
>TRBD2|TRBV6-5|-|TRBJ2-2
CASISLASNTGELFF
TGTGCCAGCATCTCACTAGCGTCGAACACCGGGGAGCTGTTTTTT
>TRBD2|TRBV5-1|-|TRBJ2-2
CASSFSGDGELFF
TGCGCCAGCAGCTTTAGCGGGGACGGGGAGCTGTTTTTT
>TRBD2|TRBV5-1|-|TRBJ2-3
CASSSPPGTSGGGADTQYF
TGCGCCAGCAGCTCCCCCCCAGGGACTAGCGGGGGCGGAGCCGATACGCAGTATTTT
>TRBD2|TRBV7-2|-|TRBJ2-3
CASSLQASGGGTQYF
TGTGCCAGCAGCTTGCAAGCTAGCGGGGGAGGTACGCAGTATTTT
>-|TRBV6-5|-|TRBJ1-2
CASSYSNYGYTF
TGTGCCAGCAGTTATAGCAACTATGGCTACACCTTC
>-|TRBV5-1|-|TRBJ1-6
CASSLELRASYNSPLHF
TGCGCCAGCAGCTTGGAGTTGCGGGCCTCCTATAATTCACCCCTCCACTTT
>-|TRBV20-1|-|TRBJ2-5
CSARTQETQYF
TGCAGTGCTCGGACACAAGAGACCCAGTACTTC
>TRBD1|TRBV10-3|few|TRBJ1-1
CAISGQGAVPGEAFF
TGTGCCATCAGTGGGCAGGGGGCCGTTCCCGGTGAAGCTTTCTTT
>-|TRBV19|-|TRBJ2-1
CASSLAASYNEQFF
TGTGCCAGTAGCTTAGCGGCCTCCTACAATGAGCAGTTCTTC
>-|TRBV10-2|-|TRBJ1-1
CASSEVGRGTEAFF
TGCGCCAGCAGTGAGGTGGGCAGGGGCACTGAAGCTTTCTTT
>-|TRBV14|-|TRBJ1-5
CASSQQGYQPQHF
TGTGCCAGCAGCCAACAGGGGTATCAGCCCCAGCATTTT
>-|TRBV18|-|TRBJ1-1
CASSRGGTEAFF
TGTGCCAGCTCACGGGGGGGAACTGAAGCTTTCTTT
>-|TRBV19|-|TRBJ1-3
CASSMEGSSGNTIYF
TGTGCCAGTAGTATGGAGGGGTCCTCTGGAAACACCATATATTTT
>TRBD2|TRBV7-2|-|TRBJ2-1
CASSSGGGSYNEQFF
TGTGCCAGCAGCTCCGGCGGGGGGTCCTACAATGAGCAGTTCTTC
>-|TRBV12-3/TRBV12-4|-|TRBJ2-1
CASSLTTVGQFF
TGTGCCAGCAGTTTGACAACCGTCGGGCAGTTCTTC